These 28 T cell receptor beta chains were all obtained from the same sample, sequenced in a study of T cell repertoires in cytomegalovirus infection (dated by TCRdb to the late 2010s). These receptors have no identified antigens. In the paper's terms, the treatment or condition label means: in vitro stimulation with specific CMV peptide epitopes to enrich CMV-specific T cells. The instrument given in TCRdb is Illumina HiSeq 1500. The public sequencing data were trimmed at Q25 with fastp and processed into clonotypes with MiXCR by TCRdb, which kept only in-frame beta chains. Every CDR3 protein is listed once, alongside the most common genes and DNA of its rows. For this sample there are around 750,000 distinct CDR3 sequences; around a third appear just once. The ten largest clones capture approximately 13% of the sample. The sequencing used cultured CD8+ T cells from PBMCs, collected from culture after CMV antigen stimulation. Receptor source: a human donor in good health (CMV status not recorded). Some clones in this sample may be carry-over from other donors' samples.

This clonotype was observed once. The chain has TRBV27 and TRBJ2-1; the D gene is possibly TRBD1 (6 bases). V shed 3 bases and J shed 0 bases, with 21 bases lying between them. Germline CDR1 is MNHEY and CDR2 is SMNVEV (reference sequence). The CDR3 length is 19 residues. The CDR3 region has the DNA TGTGCCAGCAGTTTTTTGCCAGGGGTCAAGCCGAGCTCCTACAATGAGCAGTTCTTC. It encodes CASSFLPGVKPSSYNEQFF.

This clonotype has at least ten counts. This rearrangement joins TRBV5-8 to TRBJ2-3; TRBD2 aligns across 10 bases. The germline V gene has CDR1 SGHTS and CDR2 YDEGEE. V shed 4 bases and J 5 bases; nucleotides not matched to a gene: 10. This CDR3 is built from 16 residues. CDR3 in DNA: TGTGCCAGCAGCAGACTAGCGGGTTCTTTCATAGATACGCAGTATTTT. This translates into CASSRLAGSFIDTQYF.

This clonotype has only a few counts. The rearrangement links TRBV20-1 to TRBJ1-4, with D unclear. The CDR3 sequence is 15 residues long. Per germline, CDR1 DFQATT and CDR2 SNEGSKA (reference sequence). V gave up 0 bases and J gave up 0 bases, with 8 bases separating them. The CDR3 bases are TGCAGTGCTAGAGACCCAGTCGCAACTAATGAAAAACTGTTTTTT. It encodes CSARDPVATNEKLFF.

This clonotype has a handful of counts. The rearrangement uses TRBV6-2 or TRBV6-3 and TRBJ1-2, with D possibly being TRBD1 (6 bases). The CDR3 length is 16 residues. Trimming cost V 8 bases and J 7 bases, with 26 bases left between them. Germline CDR1 and CDR2: MNHEY and SVGEGT. The CDR3 loop reads CASGRDTDLLGGGYTF. In DNA, the CDR3 is TGTGCCAGCGGCCGGGACACGGACCTTTTAGGAGGTGGCTACACCTTC.

This chain connects TRBV27 to TRBJ1-1; tentative D call: TRBD1 (5 bases). Germline lookup yields CDR1 MNHEY and CDR2 SMNVEV (reference sequence). Between the trimmed V and J ends, which lost 5 bases and 0 bases, there was a span of 10 bases. This CDR3 region has 14 residues. DNA for the CDR3: TGTGCCAGCAGTAGGGGTAACATGAACACTGAAGCTTTCTTT. Protein: CASSRGNMNTEAFF.

This clonotype was counted between two and nine times. CDR3 amino acids: CASSLGPGGAFSTGELFF. Here the CDR3 DNA reads TGTGCCAGCAGCTTGGGTCCCGGGGGGGCCTTTAGCACCGGGGAGCTGTTTTTT. V gene TRBV5-4 combines with J gene TRBJ2-2; 8 nucleotides line up with TRBD2. CDR3 length: 18 residues. V shed 0 bases, J shed 4 bases, and the junction held 11 bases outside the gene matches. The germline gives CDR1 SGHNT, CDR2 YYREEE (reference sequence).

This clonotype was seen only a few times. This chain joins TRBV5-1 and TRBJ1-1; D might be TRBD1 (5 bases). The CDR3 is 15 amino acids. Germline V gene data show CDR1 as SGHRS and CDR2 as YFSETQ. Trimming left V 4 bases short and J 3 bases short, with 16 bases between. For the CDR3, the DNA is TGCGCCAGCAGCCTTATCAGGGAGGTTCACACTGAAGCTTTCTTT. It encodes CASSLIREVHTEAFF. Based on the CDR3 plus reference TRBV5-1 and TRBJ1-1, the full variable domain is KAGVTQTPRYLIKTRGQQVTLSCSPISGHRSVSWYQQTPGQGLQFLFEYFSETQRNKGNFPGRFSGRQFSNSRSEMNVSTLELGDSALYLCASSLIREVHTEAFFGQGTRLTVV.

This clonotype was recorded a few times. CDR3 amino acids: CASSYRDNANTGELFF. Written as DNA, the CDR3 is TGTGCCAGCAGTTACCGGGACAATGCGAACACCGGGGAGCTGTTTTTT. The chain is built from TRBV7-6 and TRBJ2-2; TRBD1 is a possible D gene (6 bases). CDR1 and CDR2 from the germline V gene are SGHVS and FNYEAQ. The CDR3 is made up of 16 amino acids. Between the trimmed V and J ends, which lost 6 bases and 0 bases, there was a span of 14 bases.

The V gene is TRBV7-6, the J gene TRBJ2-1; a possible D gene is TRBD1 (6 bases). The germline V and J ends were trimmed by 0 bases and 7 bases, with 13 bases remaining between them. The length of the CDR3 is 15 residues. The germline CDR1 and CDR2 sequences are SGHVS and FNYEAQ. CDR3 nucleotides: TGTGCCAGCAGCTTAGCCGCGGACAGTCAGAATGAGCAGTTCTTC. It specifies CASSLAADSQNEQFF.

This clonotype has a handful of counts. The CDR3 sequence: CASSFLGLSELGGYTF. The DNA of the CDR3 is TGTGCCAGCAGCTTTCTTGGGCTTTCGGAGCTAGGGGGCTACACCTTC. The chain links TRBV7-9 to TRBJ1-2; the D is unclear. V lost 3 bases to trimming and J lost 8 bases, with 22 bases between them. Germline V gene sequence: CDR1 SEHNR, CDR2 FQNEAQ (reference sequence). The CDR3 totals 16 residues.

The J gene is TRBJ2-7, the V gene TRBV19; weak D call: TRBD1 (5 bases). The length of the CDR3 is 14 residues. Germline V lookup: CDR1 LNHDA, CDR2 SQIVND (reference sequence). Deletions cut 6 bases from V and 4 bases from J, with 16 bases between. The CDR3 DNA follows: TGTGCCAGTAGCCTCTCTTTGGCAGGGTACGAGCAGTACTTC. This translates into CASSLSLAGYEQYF.

The sample holds a few counts of this clonotype. The chain couples TRBV12-3 or TRBV12-4 to TRBJ1-3, with D tentatively TRBD1 (6 bases). The CDR3 has 16 residues. V was shortened by 4 bases and J by 3 bases, with 16 bases between the two germline ends. The CDR3: CASSSPGGRIGNTIYF. The CDR3 region has the DNA TGTGCCAGCAGTTCCCCGGGGGGGCGGATTGGAAACACCATATATTTT.

The V gene is TRBV6-2 or TRBV6-3, the J gene TRBJ2-3, with 7 positions matching TRBD1. CDR3 length: 13 residues. Per the germline V gene, CDR1 is MNHEY and CDR2 is SVGEGT. V shed 5 bases, J shed 5 bases, and the junction held 4 bases outside the gene matches. The chain's CDR3 is CASSDTGVDTQYF. The CDR3 DNA reads TGTGCCAGCAGTGATACAGGGGTAGATACGCAGTATTTT.

Here the CDR3 reads CASSPEGLASGPADTQYF. CDR3 bases: TGTGCCAGCAGCCCTGAGGGGCTAGCGTCTGGTCCAGCAGATACGCAGTATTTT. The rearrangement links TRBV5-5 to TRBJ2-3; possibly TRBD2 for D (6 bases). CDR1 and CDR2 (germline): SGHKS, YYEKEE (reference sequence). V was trimmed by 4 bases and J by 4 bases, leaving 25 bases between them. The CDR3 is 18 amino acids.

This rearrangement joins TRBV5-5 to TRBJ1-1; D is undetermined. Trimming took off 4 bases at V and 11 bases at J, with 18 bases between the two ends. The CDR3 loop spans 13 amino acids. CDR1 is SGHKS, CDR2 YYEKEE, per germline (reference sequence). The CDR3 is CASSRFNGAGAFF. As DNA, the CDR3 is TGTGCCAGCAGCCGGTTTAACGGAGCGGGGGCTTTCTTT.

This clonotype showed up just once. Sequence at one end of the junction differs from germline and may be a read error. The chain recombines TRBV4-2 with TRBJ1-5, with a weak D call TRBD1 (5 bases). Germline-derived CDR1 and CDR2 are LGHNA and YNFKEQ. This CDR3 is 15 amino acids long. In DNA form, the CDR3 reads TGTTCCAGCAGCCCCGGGGGAGATAGCAATCAGCCCCAGCATTTT. Translating it yields CSSSPGGDSNQPQHF.

This clonotype was found a few times. The genes are TRBV7-9 and TRBJ2-5, with 8 bases lining up with TRBD2. The ends lost 11 bases at V and 4 bases at J; junction bases unmatched: 0. The CDR3 loop spans 10 amino acids. Germline V gives CDR1 SEHNR, CDR2 FQNEAQ (reference sequence). The CDR3 loop is CAAGGETQYF. As DNA, the CDR3 is TGTGCCGCGGGGGGAGAGACCCAGTACTTC.

This clonotype was seen only a few times. This chain joins TRBV12-3 or TRBV12-4 and TRBJ2-1; no reliable D call. The length of the CDR3 is 11 residues. The chain's CDR3 is CAVESYNEQFF. CDR3 nucleotides: TGTGCAGTGGAGTCCTACAATGAGCAGTTCTTC.

This chain joins TRBV4-1 and TRBJ1-5; D ambiguous. V gave up 4 bases and J gave up 2 bases, with 12 bases separating them. The CDR3 is made up of 15 amino acids. Germline CDR1 MGHRA, CDR2 YSYEKL. Written as DNA, the CDR3 is TGCGCCAGCAGCCCGGGCCCCTTTGGCAATCAGCCCCAGCATTTT. Translation gives CASSPGPFGNQPQHF.

This chain uses TRBV11-1 with TRBJ2-6; 13 bases are shared with TRBD2. The CDR3 length is 20 residues. V was clipped by 2 bases and J by 0 bases; unmatched bases: 7. The germline V gene encodes CDR1 SGHAT and CDR2 FQDESV (reference sequence). This chain's CDR3 is CASSLTSTSGGLSGANVLTF. CDR3 sequence (DNA): TGTGCCAGCAGCTTAACCTCGACTAGCGGGGGGCTCTCTGGGGCCAACGTCCTGACTTTC.

This clonotype turned up a few times. This chain connects TRBV6-1 to TRBJ2-1; 7 nucleotides align to TRBD1. CDR1 is MNHNS and CDR2 is SASEGT in the germline V gene. The CDR3 totals 16 residues. V lost 6 bases, J lost 0 bases, and 8 bases stayed unmatched. In DNA, the CDR3 is TGTGCCAGCAGAGACTGGACAGGCAGCTCCTACAATGAGCAGTTCTTC. Amino acids: CASRDWTGSSYNEQFF.

The rearrangement uses TRBV6-5 and TRBJ2-3; D is unresolved. The CDR3 runs to 11 residues. The germline CDR1 and CDR2 sequences are MNHEY and SVGAGI. The V end was cut by 7 bases, the J end by 5 bases, with 7 bases between. The CDR3 sequence is CASNRGDTQYF. The CDR3 bases are TGTGCCAGCAACAGAGGAGATACGCAGTATTTT.

CDR3 residues: CASRPGLRGEQYF. The CDR3 DNA follows: TGTGCCAGCAGACCGGGACTCAGGGGCGAGCAGTACTTC. This chain joins TRBV7-9 and TRBJ2-7; tentatively, D is TRBD1 or TRBD2 (6 bases each). Trimming took off 6 bases at V and 6 bases at J, with 15 bases between the two ends. The CDR3 consists of 13 residues. Germline V lookup: CDR1 SEHNR, CDR2 FQNEAQ (reference sequence). Together with reference TRBV7-9 and TRBJ2-7, the CDR3 gives the full variable domain: DTGVSQNPRHKITKRGQNVTFRCDPISEHNRLYWYRQTLGQGPEFLTYFQNEAQLEKSRLLSDRFSAERPKGSFSTLEIQRTEQGDSAMYLCASRPGLRGEQYFGPGTRLTVT.

The genes are TRBV7-8 and TRBJ2-1; D gene uncertain. Per germline, CDR1 SGHVS and CDR2 FQNEAQ. The CDR3 consists of 13 residues. The germline V and J ends were trimmed by 1 base and 9 bases, with 10 bases remaining between them. CDR3 protein: CASSLVRSGEQFF. The CDR3 DNA reads as TGTGCCAGCAGCTTAGTTAGGTCAGGTGAGCAGTTCTTC.

The chain is built from TRBV18 and TRBJ2-3; D is tentatively TRBD1 or TRBD2 (5 bases each). The CDR3 has 15 residues. The V gene's germline CDR1 is KGHSH and CDR2 LQKENI. Deletions cut 6 bases from V and 5 bases from J, with 18 bases between. For the CDR3, the DNA is TGTGCCAGCTCCCCCTACGAGGGGCGGGTAGATACGCAGTATTTT. Its translation is CASSPYEGRVDTQYF.

The chain uses TRBV6-1 and TRBJ1-4; TRBD1 matches 7 bases. The CDR3 has 16 amino acids. Germline V gives CDR1 MNHNS, CDR2 SASEGT. V lost 4 bases and J lost 7; bases outside the gene matches: 12. CDR3 amino acids: CASSVVQGFFVEKLFF. The CDR3 region has the DNA TGTGCCAGCAGTGTTGTACAGGGGTTTTTTGTTGAAAAACTGTTTTTT.

The chain uses TRBV28 and TRBJ2-7, with 8 bases identical to TRBD2. The CDR3 length is 14 residues. V lost 8 bases, J lost 0 bases, and 6 bases stayed unmatched. Germline V lookup: CDR1 MDHEN, CDR2 SYDVKM. CDR3 region: CASWGGGRSYEQYV. CDR3 in DNA: TGTGCCAGCTGGGGCGGGGGGCGCTCCTACGAGCAGTACGTC.

In this sample, this clonotype turned up a few times. This CDR3 reads CASTPRQGGETQYF. The CDR3 DNA reads TGTGCCAGCACCCCGCGCCAGGGCGGGGAGACCCAGTACTTC. The chain is built from TRBV12-3 or TRBV12-4 and TRBJ2-5; D could derive from TRBD1 or TRBD2 (5 bases each). The V end was cut by 7 bases, the J end by 5 bases, with 17 bases between. This CDR3 has 14 amino acids.